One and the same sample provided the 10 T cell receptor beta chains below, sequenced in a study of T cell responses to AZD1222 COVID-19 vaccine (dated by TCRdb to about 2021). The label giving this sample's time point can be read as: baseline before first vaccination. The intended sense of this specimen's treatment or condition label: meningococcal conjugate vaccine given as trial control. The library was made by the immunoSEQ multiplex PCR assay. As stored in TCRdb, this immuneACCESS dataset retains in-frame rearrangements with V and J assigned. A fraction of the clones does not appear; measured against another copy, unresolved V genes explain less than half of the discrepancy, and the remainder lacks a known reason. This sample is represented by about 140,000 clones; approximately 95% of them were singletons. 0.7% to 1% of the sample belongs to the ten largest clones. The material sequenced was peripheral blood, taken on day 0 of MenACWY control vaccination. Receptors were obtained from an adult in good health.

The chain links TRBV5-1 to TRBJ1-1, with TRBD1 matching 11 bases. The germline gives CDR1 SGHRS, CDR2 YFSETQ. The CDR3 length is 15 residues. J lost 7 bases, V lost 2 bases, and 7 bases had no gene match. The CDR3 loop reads CASSFNPGTGGEAFF. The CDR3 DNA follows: TGCGCCAGCAGCTTTAATCCCGGGACAGGGGGTGAAGCTTTCTTT.

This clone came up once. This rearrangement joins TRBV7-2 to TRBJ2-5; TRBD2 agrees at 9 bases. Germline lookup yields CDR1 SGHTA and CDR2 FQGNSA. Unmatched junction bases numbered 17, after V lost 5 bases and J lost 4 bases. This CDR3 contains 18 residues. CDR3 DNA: TGTGCCAGCAGCCCTCGAGGGGCGTGGCGGGGGGGCGGAGAGACCCAGTACTTC. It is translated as CASSPRGAWRGGGETQYF.

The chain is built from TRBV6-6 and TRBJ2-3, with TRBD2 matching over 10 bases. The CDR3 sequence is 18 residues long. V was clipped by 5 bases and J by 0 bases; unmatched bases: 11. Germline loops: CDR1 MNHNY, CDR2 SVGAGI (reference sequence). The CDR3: CASSPPGASGGSTDTQYF. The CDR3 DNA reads TGTGCCAGCAGTCCACCTGGGGCTAGCGGGGGAAGCACAGATACGCAGTATTTT.

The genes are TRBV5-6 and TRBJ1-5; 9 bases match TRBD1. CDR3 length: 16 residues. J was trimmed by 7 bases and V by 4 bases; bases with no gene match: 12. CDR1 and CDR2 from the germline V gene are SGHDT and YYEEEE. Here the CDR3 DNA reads TGTGCCAGCAGCAACTCCGGGACAGGGCCTAGCCAGCCCCAGCATTTT. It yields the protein CASSNSGTGPSQPQHF.

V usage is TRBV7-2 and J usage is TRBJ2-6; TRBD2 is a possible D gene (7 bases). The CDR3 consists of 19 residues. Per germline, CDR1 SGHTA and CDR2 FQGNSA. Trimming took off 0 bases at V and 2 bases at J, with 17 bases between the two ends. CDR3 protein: CASSLAGVRGGPGANVLTF. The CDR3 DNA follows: TGTGCCAGCAGCTTAGCGGGAGTAAGGGGGGGACCTGGGGCCAACGTCCTGACTTTC.

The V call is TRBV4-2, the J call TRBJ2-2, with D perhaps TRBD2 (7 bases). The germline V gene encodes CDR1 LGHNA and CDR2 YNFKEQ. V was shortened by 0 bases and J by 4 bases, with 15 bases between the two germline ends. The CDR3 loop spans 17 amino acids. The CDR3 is CASSQDGGGSATGELFF. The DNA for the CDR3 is TGTGCCAGCAGCCAAGATGGGGGGGGCTCTGCCACCGGGGAGCTGTTTTTT.

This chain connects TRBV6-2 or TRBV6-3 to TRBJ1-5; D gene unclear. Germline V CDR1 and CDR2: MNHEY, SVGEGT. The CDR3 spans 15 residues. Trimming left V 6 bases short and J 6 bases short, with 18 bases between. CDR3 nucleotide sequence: TGTGCCAGCAGCCAGGCCGAGGGCGGGAGTCAGCCCCAGCATTTT. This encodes CASSQAEGGSQPQHF.

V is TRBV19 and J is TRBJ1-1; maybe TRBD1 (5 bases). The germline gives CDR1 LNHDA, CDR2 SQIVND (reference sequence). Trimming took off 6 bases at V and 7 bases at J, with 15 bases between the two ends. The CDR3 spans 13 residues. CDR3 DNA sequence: TGTGCCAGTAGCGAAAACGGGGCCTATGAAGCTTTCTTT. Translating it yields CASSENGAYEAFF.

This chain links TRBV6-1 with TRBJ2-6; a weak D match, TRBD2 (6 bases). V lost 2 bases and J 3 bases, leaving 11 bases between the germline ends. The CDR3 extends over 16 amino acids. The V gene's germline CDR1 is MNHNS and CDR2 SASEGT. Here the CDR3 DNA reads TGTGCCAGCAGTGAAAGGTTGGGGGGTGGGGCCAACGTCCTGACTTTC. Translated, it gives CASSERLGGGANVLTF.

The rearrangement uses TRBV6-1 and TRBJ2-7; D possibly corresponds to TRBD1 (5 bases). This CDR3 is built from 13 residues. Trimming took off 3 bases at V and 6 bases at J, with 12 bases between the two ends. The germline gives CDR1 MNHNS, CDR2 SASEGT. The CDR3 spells CASSESRAREQYF. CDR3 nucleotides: TGTGCCAGCAGTGAGTCCAGGGCCCGCGAGCAGTACTTC.